Each of the 29 T cell receptor beta chains below was sequenced from the same sample in a study of blood T cell repertoires in COVID-19. Clones were read by immunoSEQ multiplex PCR, and TCRdb kept only the in-frame ones, dropping some. The top ten clones hold 5.5% to 6.5% of a sample with some 240,000 clones, around 86% of them seen once. The sample was peripheral blood. These TCRs come from a man aged 55 to 70 who had recovered from COVID-19.

The chain carries TRBV19 and TRBJ2-7, with a weak D call TRBD2 (7 bases). Germline V gives CDR1 LNHDA, CDR2 SQIVND (reference sequence). Trimming removed 5 bases from V and 0 bases from J, with 14 bases in between. The CDR3 spans 15 residues. CDR3 DNA: TGTGCCAGTAGTTTGGGAGGGGGATACTCCTACGAGCAGTACTTC. It yields the protein CASSLGGGYSYEQYF. The full variable domain, completed using reference TRBV19 and TRBJ2-7, is DGGITQSPKYLFRKEGQNVTLSCEQNLNHDAMYWYRQDPGQGLRLIYYSQIVNDFQKGDIAEGYSVSREKKESFPLTVTSAQKNPTAFYLCASSLGGGYSYEQYFGPGTRLTVT.

The genes are TRBV2 and TRBJ2-1; D might be TRBD2 (5 bases). The CDR3 contains 11 residues. Trimming cost V 5 bases and J 7 bases, with 6 bases left between them. Germline V gene sequence: CDR1 SNHLY, CDR2 FYNNEI. The DNA for the CDR3 is TGTGCCAGCAGTAGCGGAAATGAGCAGTTCTTC. Amino acids: CASSSGNEQFF. The variable domain in full, completed from reference TRBV2 and TRBJ2-1, reads EPEVTQTPSHQVTQMGQEVILRCVPISNHLYFYWYRQILGQKVEFLVSFYNNEISEKSEIFDDQFSVERPDGSNFTLKIRSTKLEDSAMYFCASSSGNEQFFGPGTRLTVL.

This clone was seen a single time. J is TRBJ1-2 and V is TRBV2, with D uncertain. The V gene lost 1 base and the J gene lost 4 bases, with 10 bases spanning the gap. The length of the CDR3 is 14 residues. Germline V gives CDR1 SNHLY, CDR2 FYNNEI. CDR3 amino acids: CASSEEARSYGYTF. CDR3 nucleotide sequence: TGTGCCAGCAGTGAAGAAGCGAGGAGCTATGGCTACACCTTC.

The chain is built from TRBV7-6 and TRBJ2-7; a weak D match, TRBD1 (6 bases). The CDR3 has 17 amino acids. CDR1 and CDR2 from the germline V gene are SGHVS and FNYEAQ. V was shortened by 5 bases and J by 0 bases, with 20 bases between the two germline ends. The CDR3 DNA follows: TGTGCCAGCAGCGCAGGGGCGCCCGTCAGGGGCTCCTACGAGCAGTACTTC. Protein: CASSAGAPVRGSYEQYF.

This chain uses TRBV6-5 with TRBJ2-2; 11 bases map to TRBD1. V trimming: 4 bases; J trimming: 5 bases; junction bases outside the gene matches: 0. Per germline, CDR1 MNHEY and CDR2 SVGAGI. CDR3 size: 14 residues. The CDR3 loop is CASSWDRGTGELFF. CDR3 bases: TGTGCCAGCAGTTGGGACAGGGGGACCGGGGAGCTGTTTTTT.

As DNA, the CDR3 is TGTGCCAGCAGCCAAGAGGAAACAGGGTTAGTCGCTTTCTATGGCTACACCTTC. It translates to CASSQEETGLVAFYGYTF. This sequence joins TRBV3-1 (or the pseudogene TRBV3-2) and TRBJ1-2; a possible D gene is TRBD1 (6 bases). The CDR3 spans 18 residues. V was shortened by 0 bases and J by 4 bases, with 21 bases between the two germline ends. Germline CDR1 LGHDT, CDR2 YNNKEL (reference sequence).

The chain couples TRBV9 to TRBJ2-2, with 7 bases aligning to TRBD2. V was clipped by 2 bases and J by 1 base; unmatched bases: 2. CDR1 is SGDLS, CDR2 YYNGEE, per germline. The CDR3 is made up of 15 amino acids. The CDR3 sequence is CASSVASGNTGELFF. DNA of the CDR3: TGTGCCAGCAGCGTCGCTAGCGGGAACACCGGGGAGCTGTTTTTT.

V and J are TRBV5-8 and TRBJ2-3; D possibly corresponds to TRBD2 (5 bases). Per the germline V gene, CDR1 is SGHTS and CDR2 is YDEGEE. V was shortened by 4 bases and J by 3 bases, with 9 bases between the two germline ends. The CDR3 runs 13 residues. The CDR3 bases are TGTGCCAGCAGCAACCGGAGGACAGATACGCAGTATTTT. This gives the protein CASSNRRTDTQYF.

J is TRBJ2-7 and V is TRBV19; 12 bases map to TRBD1. The germline V gene encodes CDR1 LNHDA and CDR2 SQIVND (reference sequence). The CDR3 extends over 17 amino acids. Trimming at V came to 3 bases and at J to 7 bases, leaving 13 bases not matched to a gene. The CDR3 DNA is TGTGCCAGTAGTATTGGTGGCGGGGGACAGGGGGCAGGTGAGCAGTACTTC. Amino acids: CASSIGGGGQGAGEQYF.

The chain couples TRBV7-2 to TRBJ2-7; D is uncertain. With 3 bases removed from V and 2 bases from J, the gap between germline ends came to 8 bases. Germline CDR1 and CDR2: SGHTA and FQGNSA. The CDR3 loop spans 13 amino acids. The CDR3 nucleotides read TGTGCCAGCAGCTTTTACGGTCCCTACGAGCAGTACTTC. Encoded protein: CASSFYGPYEQYF. The entire variable domain, with the rest obtained from reference TRBV7-2 and TRBJ2-7, is as follows: GAGVSQSPSNKVTEKGKDVELRCDPISGHTALYWYRQSLGQGLEFLIYFQGNSAPDKSGLPSDRFSAERTGGSVSTLTIQRTQQEDSAVYLCASSFYGPYEQYFGPGTRLTVT.

This clone was picked up one time. The chain links TRBV14 to TRBJ2-7; unclear D gene. Trimming left V 5 bases short and J 1 base short, with 6 bases between. Germline CDR1 reads SGHDN; CDR2 reads FVKESK. The CDR3 runs to 12 residues. The CDR3 reads CASSFRSYEQYF. In nucleotides, the CDR3 is TGTGCCAGCAGCTTTAGATCCTACGAGCAGTACTTC.

The chain employs TRBV3-1 (or the pseudogene TRBV3-2) and TRBJ2-3, with D maybe TRBD1 (6 bases). The CDR3 consists of 16 residues. V lost 3 bases and J 1 base, leaving 14 bases between the germline ends. The V gene's germline CDR1 is LGHDT and CDR2 YNNKEL (reference sequence). This chain's CDR3 is CASSQAMRTGTDTQYF. DNA of the CDR3: TGTGCCAGCAGCCAGGCCATGAGGACAGGCACAGATACGCAGTATTTT.

The chain has TRBV7-3 and TRBJ2-5; 14 positions match TRBD2. The trim removed 4 bases at V and 12 bases at J, leaving 4 bases unmatched. The CDR3 consists of 13 residues. From germline, CDR1 is SGHTA and CDR2 FQGTGA. The DNA of the CDR3 is TGTGCCAGCAGCTCGACTAGCGGGGGGGCAAAGTACTTC. Amino acids: CASSSTSGGAKYF.

V and J are TRBV4-2 and TRBJ2-3; TRBD2 aligns across 7 bases. This CDR3 has 16 amino acids. Trimming at V came to 0 bases and at J to 2 bases, leaving 5 bases not matched to a gene. Germline CDR1 LGHNA, CDR2 YNFKEQ. CDR3 in amino acids: CASSQDERGLTDTQYF. DNA for the CDR3: TGTGCCAGCAGCCAAGACGAGCGGGGACTCACAGATACGCAGTATTTT.

The rearrangement joins TRBV7-6 to TRBJ1-2; 8 bases line up with TRBD1. Germline trimming cut 5 bases from V and 4 bases from J; bases unmatched to any gene: 9. The CDR3 loop spans 15 amino acids. CDR1 SGHVS and CDR2 FNYEAQ come from the germline V gene. CDR3 region: CASSALGQGLYGYTF. The CDR3 DNA is TGTGCCAGCAGCGCTCTCGGACAGGGACTCTATGGCTACACCTTC. The variable domain in full, with the rest retrieved from reference TRBV7-6 and TRBJ1-2, is GAGVSQSPRYKVTKRGQDVALRCDPISGHVSLYWYRQALGQGPEFLTYFNYEAQQDKSGLPNDRFSAERPEGSISTLTIQRTEQRDSAMYRCASSALGQGLYGYTFGSGTRLTVV.

The J gene is TRBJ1-3, the V gene TRBV2; D ambiguous. The germline V gene encodes CDR1 SNHLY and CDR2 FYNNEI. This CDR3 has 12 amino acids. Trimming shortened V by 8 bases and J by 0 bases, and 5 bases separated the two germline ends. The CDR3 here is CASESSGNTIYF. The DNA for the CDR3 is TGTGCCAGCGAGAGCTCTGGAAACACCATATATTTT.

This chain joins TRBV12-3 or TRBV12-4 and TRBJ1-4; unclear D gene. The V gene lost 4 bases and the J gene lost 8 bases, with 8 bases spanning the gap. CDR3 length: 12 residues. CDR3 sequence reads: CASSSRGEKLFF. Written as DNA, the CDR3 is TGTGCCAGCAGTTCCCGAGGGGAAAAACTGTTTTTT.

The J gene is TRBJ1-4, the V gene TRBV6-5, with D unresolved. Trimming took off 6 bases at V and 8 bases at J, with 7 bases between the two ends. The CDR3 is made up of 11 amino acids. Germline CDR1 and CDR2: MNHEY and SVGAGI. The DNA for the CDR3 is TGTGCCAGCAGGGGCGAGGAAAAACTGTTTTTT. Translated: CASRGEEKLFF.

V usage is TRBV10-3 and J usage is TRBJ1-1; D perhaps matches TRBD1 (5 bases). CDR1 and CDR2 (germline): ENHRY, SYGVKD. The CDR3 spans 13 residues. V was pared by 3 bases and J by 8 bases, with 13 bases between. The CDR3 spells CAISDLPGGEAFF. Here the CDR3 DNA reads TGTGCCATCAGTGACTTACCTGGGGGGGAAGCTTTCTTT.

This chain joins TRBV19 and TRBJ1-5; D is ambiguous. There are 14 residues in the CDR3. Germline V gene sequence: CDR1 LNHDA, CDR2 SQIVND (reference sequence). Trimming left V 6 bases short and J 0 bases short, with 9 bases between. CDR3 DNA sequence: TGTGCCAGTAGCCTGACAAATAGCAATCAGCCCCAGCATTTT. Translated, it gives CASSLTNSNQPQHF.

V is TRBV2 and J is TRBJ1-1; tentative D call: TRBD1 (5 bases). Germline lookup yields CDR1 SNHLY and CDR2 FYNNEI. V was trimmed by 8 bases and J by 4 bases, leaving 17 bases between them. The CDR3 runs 14 residues. In DNA form, the CDR3 reads TGTGCCAGCGGGCCTGCCAGGGCTGGCACTGAAGCTTTCTTT. Translation gives CASGPARAGTEAFF.

The chain carries TRBV24-1 and TRBJ1-5; D perhaps matches TRBD1 (6 bases). V was cut by 5 bases and J by 6 bases, with 13 bases left in between. The CDR3 length is 14 residues. Germline loops: CDR1 KGHDR, CDR2 SFDVKD. The CDR3 sequence: CATSASGGGQPQHF. The CDR3 nucleotides read TGTGCCACCAGTGCATCGGGGGGCGGTCAGCCCCAGCATTTT.

The rearrangement uses TRBV11-1 and TRBJ2-3; 8 bases are a match to TRBD2. CDR1 and CDR2 (germline): SGHAT, FQDESV (reference sequence). Unmatched junction bases numbered 6, after V lost 1 base and J lost 3 bases. The length of the CDR3 is 16 residues. CDR3 sequence: CASSLGAGVRTDTQYF. The CDR3 region has the DNA TGTGCCAGCAGCTTAGGAGCGGGAGTAAGGACAGATACGCAGTATTTT.

This clone has just one count. The DNA of the CDR3 is TGTGCCAGCAGCCAATTAAAGACAGCCTACGAGCAGTACTTC. Its protein is CASSQLKTAYEQYF. The V call is TRBV3-1 (or the pseudogene TRBV3-2), the J call TRBJ2-7; weak D call: TRBD1 (5 bases). CDR1 is LGHDT and CDR2 is YNNKEL in the germline V gene (reference sequence). The germline V and J ends were trimmed by 2 bases and 2 bases, with 10 bases remaining between them. There are 14 residues in the CDR3.

This chain connects TRBV5-6 to TRBJ2-3, with 8 positions matching TRBD2. Germline CDR1 is SGHDT and CDR2 is YYEEEE. The CDR3 spans 15 residues. The junction had 3 bases not matched to a gene; V was cut back by 0 bases and J by 3 bases. CDR3 coding DNA: TGTGCCAGCAGCTTGGCCGGGGGGGCGACAGATACGCAGTATTTT. It encodes CASSLAGGATDTQYF.

The CDR3 spells CASSLKAFQPQHF. The CDR3 nucleotides are TGTGCCAGCAGCCTCAAAGCGTTTCAGCCCCAGCATTTT. This chain links TRBV27 with TRBJ1-5; D remains ambiguous. V lost 6 bases, J lost 6 bases, and 12 bases lay in between. The CDR3 totals 13 residues. Germline V gene sequence: CDR1 MNHEY, CDR2 SMNVEV (reference sequence).

V gene TRBV18 combines with J gene TRBJ1-1, with D perhaps matching TRBD1 (5 bases). The germline V gene has CDR1 KGHSH and CDR2 LQKENI. This CDR3 has 14 amino acids. Deletions cut 4 bases from V and 4 bases from J, with 13 bases between. CDR3 nucleotide sequence: TGTGCCAGCTCACGGGTTGGGGGGAGCACTGAAGCTTTCTTT. Translation gives CASSRVGGSTEAFF.

The rearrangement links TRBV7-9 to TRBJ2-7; possible D gene TRBD2, 6 bases. In germline, CDR1 is SEHNR, CDR2 FQNEAQ (reference sequence). Deletions cut 4 bases from V and 0 bases from J, with 13 bases between. The CDR3 extends over 15 amino acids. This CDR3 is CASSSIAESSYEQYF. CDR3 sequence (DNA): TGTGCCAGCAGCTCAATAGCGGAGAGCTCCTACGAGCAGTACTTC.

The rearrangement joins TRBV7-2 to TRBJ1-2; possibly TRBD1 for D (6 bases). The CDR3 totals 14 residues. Germline CDR1 is SGHTA and CDR2 is FQGNSA. The V and J ends lost 5 bases and 0 bases respectively, with 10 bases between them. CDR3 bases: TGTGCCAGCAGCCACGGGACATCTAACTATGGCTACACCTTC. Encoded protein: CASSHGTSNYGYTF.